Detailed here is one T cell receptor (beta chain). The source of the sample is a study of cytomegalovirus exposure and HLA in healthy donors. Whole-study context: Early released data had about 85 million unique TCRs, all coming from HLA-typed donors.

Primers for the PCR totalled 60 Vbeta and 13 Jbeta. Libraries were prepared by immunoSEQ multiplex PCR; TCRdb keeps only in-frame clonotypes and omits some of them. The sample has about 120,000 clones, about 76% seen once. The CDR3 sequence is 16 residues long. Germline V gene data show CDR1 as SGHTA and CDR2 as FQGNSA. The junction had 10 bases not matched to a gene; V was cut back by 5 bases and J by 6 bases. This chain joins TRBV7-2 and TRBJ2-3; 11 bases map to TRBD2. The sequence was obtained from a woman aged 35 to 49 in good health and CMV-seronegative. What was sequenced was PBMCs. The CDR3 sequence: CASSAPIAGGLDTQYF. CDR3 coding DNA: TGTGCCAGCAGCGCCCCGATAGCGGGGGGGCTTGATACGCAGTATTTT.